This TCR beta chain is drawn from a study of CD8+CD57+ T cells in acquired aplastic anemia. The CDR3 sequence is 14 residues long. The V and J ends lost 5 bases and 2 bases, in that order; junction bases with no gene match: 4. Looked up from germline, CDR1 is DFQATT and CDR2 is SNEGSKA (reference sequence). TCR beta VDJ and CDR3 were profiled, and genomic DNA was the template. TCRdb re-called the reads with MiXCR, one entry per CDR3 protein. The sample includes some 160,000 distinct CDR3 sequences, about 48% seen only once; the top ten take under 35%. It was patients with CD8+CD57+ cell expansion by flow cytometry who were chosen for sequencing.

Specimen: sorted CD4+, CD8+, or CD8+CD57+ T cells (not recorded which) from PBMCs. The J gene is TRBJ1-5, the V gene TRBV20-1, with 9 bases matching TRBD1. This clonotype was obtained from a human donor with aplastic anemia. Here the CDR3 DNA reads TGCAGTGCTTTAACAGGGGGCGGCAATCAGCCCCAGCATTTT. The encoded protein is CSALTGGGNQPQHF.